The 15 T cell receptor beta chains below all came from one sample that was sequenced in a study of T cell responses to AZD1222 COVID-19 vaccine. Sequencing used immunoSEQ multiplex PCR; TCRdb keeps in-frame clones, though not all of them. This table holds more than 85,000 clones, 88% found once. The specimen comprised peripheral blood, sampled on day 0 of MenACWY control vaccination. These receptors all come from an adult in good health.

This clone was seen a single time. The chain employs TRBV6-1 and TRBJ2-3; no reliable D call. V was shortened by 2 bases and J by 6 bases, with 6 bases between the two germline ends. The CDR3 is 12 residues long. CDR1 is MNHNS, CDR2 SASEGT, per germline. The CDR3 loop reads CASSERVDTQYF. CDR3 coding DNA: TGTGCCAGCAGTGAAAGGGTGGATACGCAGTATTTT.

This rearrangement joins TRBV28 to TRBJ2-7; 8 bases line up with TRBD2. After removal of 2 bases from V and 3 bases from J, the junction contained 15 bases not matched to a gene. The CDR3 loop spans 18 amino acids. CDR1 and CDR2 from the germline V gene are MDHEN and SYDVKM. CDR3 amino acids: CASSLGFRLGGRNYEQYF. CDR3 sequence (DNA): TGTGCCAGCAGTTTAGGGTTCCGCCTCGGCGGGAGGAACTACGAGCAGTACTTC. The whole variable domain, remainder taken from reference TRBV28 and TRBJ2-7, is DVKVTQSSRYLVKRTGEKVFLECVQDMDHENMFWYRQDPGLGLRLIYFSYDVKMKEKGDIPEGYSVSREKKERFSLILESASTNQTSMYLCASSLGFRLGGRNYEQYFGPGTRLTVT.

CDR3 bases: TGCAGCGTTGAAGTCCTAGCGGGACAACAAGAGACCCAGTACTTC. This codes for CSVEVLAGQQETQYF. The genes are TRBV29-1 and TRBJ2-5; TRBD2 aligns across 9 bases. The ends lost 1 base at V and 2 bases at J; junction bases unmatched: 5. The CDR3 is 15 residues long. CDR1 and CDR2 from the germline V gene are SQVTM and ANQGSEA.

V and J are TRBV11-2 and TRBJ1-4; no reliable D call. CDR3 length equals 17 residues. V was clipped by 3 bases and J by 4 bases, with 18 bases between them. The germline gives CDR1 SGHAT, CDR2 FQNNGV. This CDR3 is CASSFAPERRNNEKLFF. In nucleotides, the CDR3 is TGTGCCAGCAGCTTCGCCCCCGAAAGACGGAATAATGAAAAACTGTTTTTT. Supplemented by reference TRBV11-2 and TRBJ1-4, the full variable domain reads EAGVAQSPRYKIIEKRQSVAFWCNPISGHATLYWYQQILGQGPKLLIQFQNNGVVDDSQLPKDRFSAERLKGVDSTLKIQPAKLEDSAVYLCASSFAPERRNNEKLFFGSGTQLSVL.

V is TRBV19 and J is TRBJ2-7; the match to TRBD2 covers 8 bases. This CDR3 spans 15 amino acids. Germline V lookup: CDR1 LNHDA, CDR2 SQIVND (reference sequence). Trimming took 6 bases from V and 5 from J; bases not matched to a gene: 12. The CDR3 DNA follows: TGTGCCAGTAGCCTGGCGGGGGGCGCAAGCCACGAGCAGTACTTC. Its protein is CASSLAGGASHEQYF.

The V and J genes are TRBV6-5 and TRBJ1-2; no definite D call. Germline-derived CDR1 and CDR2 are MNHEY and SVGAGI. CDR3 length: 12 residues. V was cut by 7 bases and J by 0 bases, with 6 bases left in between. The CDR3 sequence: CASNRANYGYTF. Here the CDR3 DNA reads TGTGCCAGCAACCGAGCTAACTATGGCTACACCTTC.

In this sample, this clone turned up once. V gene TRBV7-3 combines with J gene TRBJ1-1, with a weak D call TRBD1 (6 bases). Between the trimmed V and J ends, which lost 1 base and 5 bases, there was a span of 17 bases. Germline-derived CDR1 and CDR2 are SGHTA and FQGTGA. The CDR3 loop spans 16 amino acids. As DNA, the CDR3 is TGTGCCAGCAGCTTAAATTCCCCGGGGGCGAGGACTGAAGCTTTCTTT. Its protein product is CASSLNSPGARTEAFF.

The chain couples TRBV6-2 or TRBV6-3 to TRBJ1-2, with unresolved D. This CDR3 is 15 amino acids long. The germline V and J ends were trimmed by 0 bases and 3 bases, with 11 bases remaining between them. The germline V gene encodes CDR1 MNHEY and CDR2 SVGEGT. CDR3 loop: CASSYSERPYYGYTF. CDR3 sequence (DNA): TGTGCCAGCAGTTACTCGGAAAGACCTTACTATGGCTACACCTTC.

The gene calls are TRBV16 and TRBJ1-3; D not certain. CDR3 length: 14 residues. The V gene's germline CDR1 is KGHSY and CDR2 FQNENV. The V gene lost 4 bases and the J gene lost 4 bases, with 11 bases spanning the gap. CDR3 sequence (DNA): TGTGCCAGCAGCCCCTCGACAAACGGAAACACCATATATTTT. Protein sequence: CASSPSTNGNTIYF.

The chain couples TRBV24-1 to TRBJ1-4; D gene uncertain. The CDR3 extends over 16 amino acids. Germline loops: CDR1 KGHDR, CDR2 SFDVKD. V was clipped by 0 bases and J by 3 bases, with 10 bases between them. Here the CDR3 reads CATSDLICRANEKLFF. DNA for the CDR3: TGTGCCACCAGTGATTTGATTTGCCGGGCTAATGAAAAACTGTTTTTT.

The chain is built from TRBV24-1 and TRBJ1-2; D call uncertain. The CDR3 covers 13 residues. V was shortened by 6 bases and J by 1 base, with 8 bases between the two germline ends. Germline CDR1 reads KGHDR; CDR2 reads SFDVKD. CDR3: CATSTGFNYGYTF. The DNA of the CDR3 is TGTGCCACCAGTACGGGGTTTAACTATGGCTACACCTTC.

J is TRBJ2-2 and V is TRBV28; possibly TRBD2 for D (6 bases). V was trimmed by 6 bases and J by 6 bases, leaving 17 bases between them. This CDR3 is built from 15 residues. CDR1 and CDR2 (germline): MDHEN, SYDVKM. The CDR3, as DNA: TGTGCCAGCAGCTCCCCCCCAGCGGGCGCCGGGGAGCTGTTTTTT. Translated, it gives CASSSPPAGAGELFF.

V usage is TRBV27 and J usage is TRBJ1-1, with TRBD1 identical over 7 bases. Germline CDR1 is MNHEY and CDR2 is SMNVEV (reference sequence). CDR3 size: 13 residues. The V segment lost 2 bases and the J segment 4 bases; nucleotides outside the gene matches: 1. Here the CDR3 reads CASSLKGATEAFF. The CDR3 nucleotides are TGTGCCAGCAGTTTAAAGGGGGCCACTGAAGCTTTCTTT.

The gene calls are TRBV19 and TRBJ2-1; no definite D call. CDR1 and CDR2 from the germline V gene are LNHDA and SQIVND (reference sequence). The CDR3 length is 17 residues. V lost 1 base and J 4 bases, leaving 17 bases between the germline ends. CDR3 in DNA: TGTGCCAGTAGTATAGCTCCCCTATCTACCAGTTACAATGAGCAGTTCTTC. Protein product: CASSIAPLSTSYNEQFF.

This clone was seen a few times. This chain links TRBV6-5 with TRBJ1-2, with unresolved D. Trimming removed 7 bases from V and 6 bases from J, with 21 bases in between. CDR1 MNHEY and CDR2 SVGAGI come from the germline V gene. The length of the CDR3 is 15 residues. CDR3 DNA sequence: TGTGCCAGCACCCGGCCCTCGACTGGGTTCCATGGCTACACCTTC. Translated: CASTRPSTGFHGYTF.